These T cell receptor beta chains were read from a single sample in a study of T-cell memory formation after mild COVID-19. One entry per CDR3 protein results from TCRdb running MiXCR on the 5' RACE reads. Among fewer than 500,000 distinct CDR3 sequences listed, 20% to 25% were seen once. Sequencing was performed on PBMCs or a T cell subset sorted from them (not recorded which). The receptors were gathered from an adult woman who had mild COVID-19 (a few samples of this study predate the infection). Cell type and time point are not known. Each CDR3 is given with its conserved first and last residue. The D gene is left open where the match is weak. Clone size, where shown, is once, few, many, or a class for clones that have expanded.

v_call	clone_size	d_call	j_call	cdr3_nt	cdr3_aa
TRBV5-4	-	TRBD2	TRBJ2-3	TGTGCCAGCAGCTTACCCCGGTCGGGGGGGGCCTCGGCAGATACGCAGTATTTT	CASSLPRSGGASADTQYF
TRBV20-1	-	-	TRBJ2-1	TGCAGTGCTGGCCGGTACACTACTAGTCTACTCTTGGATGAGCAGTTCTTC	CSAGRYTTSLLLDEQFF
TRBV18	once	-	TRBJ2-7	TGTGCCAGCTCACCGCCCCGGGGCAGGGATCGAGACTACGAGCAGTACTTC	CASSPPRGRDRDYEQYF
TRBV12-3/TRBV12-4	few	-	TRBJ2-7	TGTGCCAGCAGTTCAATCAACTACGAGCAGTACTTC	CASSSINYEQYF
TRBV5-6	-	TRBD1	TRBJ2-1	TGTGCCAGCAGCTTGAGACAGGGCTTTGAGCAGTTCTTC	CASSLRQGFEQFF
TRBV4-1	-	TRBD1	TRBJ1-1	TGCGCCAGCAGCCCGGGACAGGAGGGCACTGAAGCTTTCTTT	CASSPGQEGTEAFF
TRBV4-2	-	TRBD1	TRBJ1-1	TGTGCCAGCAGCCAGCCGGGACAGGGGGCGAGGAACACTGAAGCTTTCTTT	CASSQPGQGARNTEAFF
TRBV4-2	-	TRBD2	TRBJ2-3	TGTGCCAGCAGCCAAGATTGGCGGGGAGGGACAGATACGCAGTATTTT	CASSQDWRGGTDTQYF
TRBV5-1	-	TRBD2	TRBJ2-3	TGCGCCAGCAGCCCACCTAGCGGGGGGGTCCCCACAGATACGCAGTATTTT	CASSPPSGGVPTDTQYF
TRBV20-1	-	TRBD1	TRBJ2-2	TGCAGTGCTAGAGATCCGCGGCAGGGGGACACCGGGGAGCTGTTTTTT	CSARDPRQGDTGELFF
TRBV10-3	-	TRBD2	TRBJ2-3	TGTGCCATCAGCAACAACCTAGCGGGGGGCACAGATACGCAGTATTTT	CAISNNLAGGTDTQYF
TRBV12-3/TRBV12-4	few	-	TRBJ2-3	TGTGCCAGCAGTTTAGACTACCAAGATACGCAGTATTTT	CASSLDYQDTQYF
TRBV9	few	-	TRBJ2-5	TGTGCCAGCAGCGTAGGTGAGGGACGCGTAGAGACCCAGTACTTC	CASSVGEGRVETQYF
TRBV10-3	few	TRBD1	TRBJ1-4	TGTGCCATCAGTGGTGGACAGGGCGGCGAAAAACTGTTTTTT	CAISGGQGGEKLFF
TRBV19	few	TRBD2	TRBJ2-1	TGTGCCAGTAGTATCGTCACTAGCGGGAGGTACTACAATGAGCAGTTCTTC	CASSIVTSGRYYNEQFF
TRBV19	-	-	TRBJ1-3	TGTGCCAGTAATATACAATCTGGAAACACCATATATTTT	CASNIQSGNTIYF
TRBV7-2	-	-	TRBJ2-7	TGTGCCAGCGCAGGAAGTGTGGGGCTTCTGTTCTACGAGCAGTACTTC	CASAGSVGLLFYEQYF
TRBV10-3	-	TRBD2	TRBJ2-5	TGTGCCATCAGTGAAAGCGGGGGACAAGAGACCCAGTACTTC	CAISESGGQETQYF
TRBV29-1	few	-	TRBJ2-7	TGCAGCGTTGAAGTCAGGTTCCCCTACGAGCAGTACTTC	CSVEVRFPYEQYF
TRBV5-4	few	-	TRBJ2-7	TGTGCCAGCAGCTTGGAACTACTCTCCTACGAGCAGTACTTC	CASSLELLSYEQYF
TRBV4-3	few	TRBD2	TRBJ2-3	TGCGCCAGCAGCCAGAGACTAGCGGGAGTGGTAGATACGCAGTATTTT	CASSQRLAGVVDTQYF
TRBV29-1	few	TRBD1	TRBJ2-5	TGCAGCGTTATCCACCTGACAGGGGCGGTGGAGACCCAGTACTTC	CSVIHLTGAVETQYF
TRBV6-1	-	-	TRBJ2-2	TGTGCCAGCAGTGATACAGCGAACACCGGGGAGCTGTTTTTT	CASSDTANTGELFF
TRBV7-6	-	TRBD1	TRBJ2-7	TGTGCCAGCAGCTTAGTAGGGGGGACAGGGATTTCCTACGAGCAGTACTTC	CASSLVGGTGISYEQYF
TRBV11-2	-	-	TRBJ2-4	TGTGCCAGCAGCTTTTCCGGGACTCGAAACATTCAGTACTTC	CASSFSGTRNIQYF
TRBV20-1	-	TRBD1	TRBJ2-7	TGCAGTGCCAGGGCAGGGGGCATCTACGAGCAGTACTTC	CSARAGGIYEQYF
TRBV7-9	few	-	TRBJ2-7	TGTGCCAGCACCAGAGGGGAGAGCTACGAGCAGTACTTC	CASTRGESYEQYF
TRBV20-1	-	TRBD1	TRBJ2-3	TGCAGTGCGGCGGTAGGGACAGCTAGCACAGATACGCAGTATTTT	CSAAVGTASTDTQYF
TRBV5-6	few	-	TRBJ2-3	TGTGCCAGCAGCCGACGGGCACAAGATACGCAGTATTTT	CASSRRAQDTQYF
TRBV6-5	-	-	TRBJ1-1	TGTGCCAGCAGCCGGGACGGCTGGACTGAAGCTTTCTTT	CASSRDGWTEAFF
TRBV7-2	few	-	TRBJ1-4	TGTGCCAGCAGCTTAGTTTTGCGAAGGCATGAAAAACTGTTTTTT	CASSLVLRRHEKLFF
TRBV6-5	-	TRBD1	TRBJ1-2	TGTGCCAGCAGTCACGGACAGGGGGATGGCTACACCTTC	CASSHGQGDGYTF
TRBV11-2	-	TRBD1	TRBJ1-5	TGTGCCAGCAGCGAGACAGGGTTAGTTCAGCCCCAGCATTTT	CASSETGLVQPQHF
TRBV30	-	-	TRBJ1-5	TGTGCCTGGAGGGACGGACATGGGCAAATCAATAGCAATCAGCCCCAGCATTTT	CAWRDGHGQINSNQPQHF
TRBV4-1	-	-	TRBJ1-1	TGCGCCAGCAGCCAAGATGTGGGGGAGATGAACACTGAAGCTTTCTTT	CASSQDVGEMNTEAFF
TRBV12-3/TRBV12-4	few	-	TRBJ2-3	TGTGCCGCCGCCTTGGGGCTTTCCGGGAACACAGATACGCAGTATTTT	CAAALGLSGNTDTQYF
TRBV29-1	-	-	TRBJ1-1	TGCAGCGTTGCCCCGGGACGGGAGAACACTGAAGCTTTCTTT	CSVAPGRENTEAFF
TRBV7-9	-	TRBD1	TRBJ1-4	TGTGCCAGCAGCTTGGGACAGGGAAGTGAAAAACTGTTTTTT	CASSLGQGSEKLFF
TRBV20-1	-	-	TRBJ2-3	TGCAGTGCTGGAGAACCCGCAGGGATTCGAAATACGCAGTATTTT	CSAGEPAGIRNTQYF
TRBV7-9	-	-	TRBJ2-3	TGTGCCAGCAGCCCGATGGTTCTGGTAACAGATACGCAGTATTTT	CASSPMVLVTDTQYF
TRBV7-8	few	-	TRBJ1-2	TGTGCCAGCAGCTATTACAGGGATGAGGGCTACACCTTC	CASSYYRDEGYTF
TRBV14	-	-	TRBJ2-5	TGTGCCAGCAATTGGGGGATTCAAGAGACCCAGTACTTC	CASNWGIQETQYF
TRBV5-1	few	TRBD1	TRBJ1-3	TGCGCCAGCAGCTTGGGGGGACAGGGTTACGCTGGAAACACCATATATTTT	CASSLGGQGYAGNTIYF
TRBV5-1	-	TRBD1	TRBJ2-1	TGCGCCAGCAGGCGCTCGGGGACAGGGAGTAATGAGCAGTTCTTC	CASRRSGTGSNEQFF
TRBV12-3/TRBV12-4	few	TRBD1	TRBJ2-5	TGTGCCAGCACCCTGGACAGGGAAGGCGAGACCCAGTACTTC	CASTLDREGETQYF
TRBV15	once	-	TRBJ1-2	TGTGCCACCAGCAGAGACCTTGCCTGGGGGGACTATGGCTACACCTTC	CATSRDLAWGDYGYTF
TRBV5-1	-	-	TRBJ2-5	TGCGCCAGCAGCAAAGAAAAGACCCAGTACTTC	CASSKEKTQYF
TRBV5-1	few	-	TRBJ2-1	TGCGCCAGCAGCTGGGCCCCATCCAATGAGCAGTTCTTC	CASSWAPSNEQFF